This TCR beta chain was sequenced for a study of T cell changes during pregnancy in multiple sclerosis. TCRdb keeps only in-frame clones here, not all; method: immunoSEQ multiplex PCR. The data hold almost 20,000 clones, with 70% to 90% observed a single time. The TCR originated in a female donor in good health, enrolled as a control in a pregnancy study. Sequenced here: CD8+ T cells from peripheral blood mononuclear cells, sampled in the second trimester of pregnancy.

CDR3 protein: CSGLDSASTYEQYF. Written as DNA, the CDR3 is TGCAGCGGGCTAGACAGCGCTTCAACCTACGAGCAGTACTTC. The chain carries TRBV29-1 and TRBJ2-7; possible D gene TRBD1, 5 bases. Trimming shortened V by 7 bases and J by 2 bases, and 18 bases separated the two germline ends. The CDR3 loop spans 14 amino acids. Germline values: CDR1 SQVTM, CDR2 ANQGSEA.